This T cell receptor beta chain was obtained from a study of beta chain features in type 1 diabetes. About the study: Over all samples combined, over 85,000,000 sorted cells were examined. Study-wide results and limits: There was a moderate but significant shortening of TCRB CDR3s in all four CD4+ subsets of Type 1 diabetes patients.

The entirety of the isolated RNA underwent reverse transcription, so expressed TCRB transcripts were sequenced. Libraries were prepared by immunoSEQ multiplex PCR; TCRdb keeps only in-frame clonotypes and omits some of them. The sample lists 330,000 or so clones; roughly an eighth were seen once. Between the trimmed V and J ends, which lost 4 bases and 0 bases, there was a span of 15 bases. CDR3 length: 17 residues. Germline lookup yields CDR1 LGHNA and CDR2 YNFKEQ. Worth noting for this clone: Its antigen is as yet unknown.

The sample consisted of naive CD4+ T cells from blood. This clonotype was sampled from a woman aged 18-30 years with type 1 diabetes. The rearrangement links TRBV4-2 to TRBJ2-2, with D tentatively TRBD1 or TRBD2 (6 bases each). The CDR3 protein is CASSREGGSSNTGELFF. The CDR3 bases are TGTGCCAGCAGCCGAGAGGGGGGAAGTTCGAACACCGGGGAGCTGTTTTTT.